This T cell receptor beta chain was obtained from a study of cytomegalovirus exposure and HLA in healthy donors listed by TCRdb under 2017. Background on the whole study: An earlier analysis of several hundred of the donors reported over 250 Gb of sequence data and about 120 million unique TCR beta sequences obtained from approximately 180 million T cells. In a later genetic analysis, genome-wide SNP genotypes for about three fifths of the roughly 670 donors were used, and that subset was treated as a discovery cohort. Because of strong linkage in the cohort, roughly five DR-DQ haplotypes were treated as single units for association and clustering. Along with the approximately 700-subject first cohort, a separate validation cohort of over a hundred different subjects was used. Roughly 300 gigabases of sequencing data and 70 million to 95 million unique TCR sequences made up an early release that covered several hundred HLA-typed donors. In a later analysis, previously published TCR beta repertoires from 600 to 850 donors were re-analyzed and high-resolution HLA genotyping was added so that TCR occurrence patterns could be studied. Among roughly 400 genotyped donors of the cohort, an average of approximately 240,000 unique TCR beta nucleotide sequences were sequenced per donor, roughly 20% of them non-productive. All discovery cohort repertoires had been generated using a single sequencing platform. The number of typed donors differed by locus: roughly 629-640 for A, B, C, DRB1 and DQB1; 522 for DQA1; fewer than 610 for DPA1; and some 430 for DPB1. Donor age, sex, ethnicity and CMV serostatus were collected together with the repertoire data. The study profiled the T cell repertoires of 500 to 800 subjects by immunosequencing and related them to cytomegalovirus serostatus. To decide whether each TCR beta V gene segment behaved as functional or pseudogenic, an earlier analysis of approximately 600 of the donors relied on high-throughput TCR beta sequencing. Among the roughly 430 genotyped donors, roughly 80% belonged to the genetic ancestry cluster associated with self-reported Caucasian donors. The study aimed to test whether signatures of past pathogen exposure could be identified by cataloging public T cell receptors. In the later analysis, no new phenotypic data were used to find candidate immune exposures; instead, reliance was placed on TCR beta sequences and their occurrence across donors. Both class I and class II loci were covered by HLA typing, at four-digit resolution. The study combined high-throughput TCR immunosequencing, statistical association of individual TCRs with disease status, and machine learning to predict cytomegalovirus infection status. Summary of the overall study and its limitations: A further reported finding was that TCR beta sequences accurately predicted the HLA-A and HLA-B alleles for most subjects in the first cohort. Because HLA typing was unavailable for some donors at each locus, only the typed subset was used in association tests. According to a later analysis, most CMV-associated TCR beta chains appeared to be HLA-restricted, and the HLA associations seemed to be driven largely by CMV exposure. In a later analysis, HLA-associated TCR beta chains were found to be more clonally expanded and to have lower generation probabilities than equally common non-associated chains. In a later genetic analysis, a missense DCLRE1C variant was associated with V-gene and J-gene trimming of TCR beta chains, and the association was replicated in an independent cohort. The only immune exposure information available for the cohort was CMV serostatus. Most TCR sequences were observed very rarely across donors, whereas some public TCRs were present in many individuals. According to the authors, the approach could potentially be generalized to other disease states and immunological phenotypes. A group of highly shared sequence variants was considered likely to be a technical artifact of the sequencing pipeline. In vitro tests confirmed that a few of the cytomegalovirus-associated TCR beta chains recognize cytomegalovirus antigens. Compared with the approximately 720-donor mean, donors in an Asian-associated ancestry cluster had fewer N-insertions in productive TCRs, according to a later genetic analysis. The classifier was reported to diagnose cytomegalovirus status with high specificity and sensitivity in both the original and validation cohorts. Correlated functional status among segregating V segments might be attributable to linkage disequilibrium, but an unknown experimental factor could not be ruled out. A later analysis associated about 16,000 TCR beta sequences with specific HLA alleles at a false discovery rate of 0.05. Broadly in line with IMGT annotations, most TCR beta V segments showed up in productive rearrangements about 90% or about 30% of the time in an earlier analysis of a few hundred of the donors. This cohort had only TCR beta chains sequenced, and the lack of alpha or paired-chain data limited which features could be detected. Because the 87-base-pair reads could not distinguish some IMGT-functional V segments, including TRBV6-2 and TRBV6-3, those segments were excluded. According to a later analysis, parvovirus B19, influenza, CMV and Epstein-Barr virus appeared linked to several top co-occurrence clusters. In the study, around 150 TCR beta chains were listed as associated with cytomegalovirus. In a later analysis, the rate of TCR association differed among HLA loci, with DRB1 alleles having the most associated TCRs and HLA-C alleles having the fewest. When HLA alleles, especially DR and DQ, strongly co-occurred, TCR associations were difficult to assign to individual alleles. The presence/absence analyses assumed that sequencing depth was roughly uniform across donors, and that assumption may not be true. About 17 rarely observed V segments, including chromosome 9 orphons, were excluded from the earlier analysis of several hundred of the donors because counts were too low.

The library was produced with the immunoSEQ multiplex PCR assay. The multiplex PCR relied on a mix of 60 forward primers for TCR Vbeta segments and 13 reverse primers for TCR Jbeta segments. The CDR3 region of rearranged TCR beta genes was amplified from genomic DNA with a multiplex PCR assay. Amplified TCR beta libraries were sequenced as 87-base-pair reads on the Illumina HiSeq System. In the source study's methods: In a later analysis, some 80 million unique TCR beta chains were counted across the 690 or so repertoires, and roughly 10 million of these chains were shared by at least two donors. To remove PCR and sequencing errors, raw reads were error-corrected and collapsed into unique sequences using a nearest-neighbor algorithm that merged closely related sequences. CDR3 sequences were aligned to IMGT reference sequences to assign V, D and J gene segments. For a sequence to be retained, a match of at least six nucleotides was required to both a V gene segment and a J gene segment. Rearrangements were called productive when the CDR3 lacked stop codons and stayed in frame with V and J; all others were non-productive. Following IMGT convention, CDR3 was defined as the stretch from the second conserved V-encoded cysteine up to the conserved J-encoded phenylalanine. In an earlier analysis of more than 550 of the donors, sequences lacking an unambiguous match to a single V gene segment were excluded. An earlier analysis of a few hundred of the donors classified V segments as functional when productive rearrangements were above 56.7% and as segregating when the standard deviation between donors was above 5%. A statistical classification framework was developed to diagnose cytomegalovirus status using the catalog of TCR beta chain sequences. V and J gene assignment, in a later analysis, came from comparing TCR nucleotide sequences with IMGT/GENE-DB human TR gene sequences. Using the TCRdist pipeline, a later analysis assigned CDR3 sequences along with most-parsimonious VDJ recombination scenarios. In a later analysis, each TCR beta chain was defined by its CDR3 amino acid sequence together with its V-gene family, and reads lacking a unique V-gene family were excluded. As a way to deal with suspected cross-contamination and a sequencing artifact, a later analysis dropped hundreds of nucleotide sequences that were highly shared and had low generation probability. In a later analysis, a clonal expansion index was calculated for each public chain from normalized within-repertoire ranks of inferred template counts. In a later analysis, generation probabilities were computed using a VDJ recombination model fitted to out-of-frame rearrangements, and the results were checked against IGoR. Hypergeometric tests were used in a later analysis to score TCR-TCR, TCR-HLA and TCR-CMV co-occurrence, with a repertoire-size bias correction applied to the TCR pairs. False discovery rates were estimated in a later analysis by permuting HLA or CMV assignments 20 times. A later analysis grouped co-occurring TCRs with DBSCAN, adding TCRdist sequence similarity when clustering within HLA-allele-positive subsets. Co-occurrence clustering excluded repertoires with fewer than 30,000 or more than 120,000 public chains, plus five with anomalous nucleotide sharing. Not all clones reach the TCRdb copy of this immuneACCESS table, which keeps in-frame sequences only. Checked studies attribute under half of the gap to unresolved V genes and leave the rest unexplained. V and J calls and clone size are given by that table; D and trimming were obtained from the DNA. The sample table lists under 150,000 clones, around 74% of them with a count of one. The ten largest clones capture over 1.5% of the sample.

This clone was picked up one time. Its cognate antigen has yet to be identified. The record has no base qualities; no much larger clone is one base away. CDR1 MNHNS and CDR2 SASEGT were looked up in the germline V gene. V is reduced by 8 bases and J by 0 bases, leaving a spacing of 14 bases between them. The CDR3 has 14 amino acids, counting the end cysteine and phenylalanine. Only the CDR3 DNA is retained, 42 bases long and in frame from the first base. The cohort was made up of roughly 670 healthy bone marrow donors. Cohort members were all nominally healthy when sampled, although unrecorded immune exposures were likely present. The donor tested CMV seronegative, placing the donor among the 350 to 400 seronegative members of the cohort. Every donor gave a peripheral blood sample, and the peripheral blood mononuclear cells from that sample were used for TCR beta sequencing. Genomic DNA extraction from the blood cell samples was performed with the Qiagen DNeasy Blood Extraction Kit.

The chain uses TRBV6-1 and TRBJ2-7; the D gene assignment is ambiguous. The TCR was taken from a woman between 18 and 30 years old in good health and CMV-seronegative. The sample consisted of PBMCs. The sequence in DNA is TGTGCCAGCTCTCCCGACTGGCTCTCCTACGAGCAGTACTTC. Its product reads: CASSPDWLSYEQYF.